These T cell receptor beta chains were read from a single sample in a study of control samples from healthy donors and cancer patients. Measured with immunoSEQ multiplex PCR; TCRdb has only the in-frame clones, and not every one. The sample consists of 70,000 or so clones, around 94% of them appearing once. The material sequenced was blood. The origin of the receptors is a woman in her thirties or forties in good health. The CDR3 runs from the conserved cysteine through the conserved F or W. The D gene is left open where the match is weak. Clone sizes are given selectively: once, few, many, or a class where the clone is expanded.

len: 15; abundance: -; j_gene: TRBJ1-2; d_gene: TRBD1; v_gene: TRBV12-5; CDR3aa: CASGLVLRTGDGYTF; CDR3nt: TGTGCTAGTGGTTTGGTACTTCGCACAGGGGATGGCTACACCTTC
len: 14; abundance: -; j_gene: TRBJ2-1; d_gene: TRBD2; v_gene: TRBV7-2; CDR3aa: CASSAGGPGNEQFF; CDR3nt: TGTGCCAGCAGTGCGGGAGGGCCGGGTAATGAGCAGTTCTTC
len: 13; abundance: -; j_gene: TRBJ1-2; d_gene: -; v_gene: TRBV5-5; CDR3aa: CASSSDGLYGYTF; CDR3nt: TGTGCCAGCAGCTCCGACGGCCTCTATGGCTACACCTTC
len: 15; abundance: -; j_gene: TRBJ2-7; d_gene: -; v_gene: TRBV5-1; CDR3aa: CASSLESGFAYEQYF; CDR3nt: TGCGCCAGCAGCTTGGAATCGGGTTTTGCCTACGAGCAGTACTTC
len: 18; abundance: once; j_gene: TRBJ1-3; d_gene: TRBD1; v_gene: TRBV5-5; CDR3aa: CASSSLPLTGGTGNTIYF; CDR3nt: TGTGCCAGCAGCTCCTTGCCTTTGACAGGGGGCACTGGAAACACCATATATTTT
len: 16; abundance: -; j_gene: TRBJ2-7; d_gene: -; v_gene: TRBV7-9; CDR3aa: CASSSTSGDSSYEQYF; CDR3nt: TGTGCCAGCAGCTCCACCAGCGGGGACAGCTCCTACGAGCAGTACTTC
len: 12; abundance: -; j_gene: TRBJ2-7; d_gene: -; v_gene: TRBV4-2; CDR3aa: CASSQDVGEQYF; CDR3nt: TGTGCCAGCAGCCAAGACGTAGGCGAGCAGTACTTC
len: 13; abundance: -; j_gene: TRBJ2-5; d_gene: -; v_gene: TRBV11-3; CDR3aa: CASSFSGQETQYF; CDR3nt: TGTGCCAGCAGCTTTAGCGGACAAGAGACCCAGTACTTC
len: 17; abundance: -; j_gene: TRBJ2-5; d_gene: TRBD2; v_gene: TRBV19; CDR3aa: CASSIVRTSGDQETQYF; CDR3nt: TGTGCCAGTAGTATAGTTAGGACTAGCGGGGACCAAGAGACCCAGTACTTC
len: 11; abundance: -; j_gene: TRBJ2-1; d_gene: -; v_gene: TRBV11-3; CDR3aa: CASSLGNEQFF; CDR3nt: TGTGCCAGCAGCTTGGGGAATGAGCAGTTCTTC
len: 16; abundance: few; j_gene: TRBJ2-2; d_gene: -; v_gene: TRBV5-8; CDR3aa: CASSLMGGLDTGELFF; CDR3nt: TGTGCCAGCAGCTTGATGGGGGGGCTTGACACCGGGGAGCTGTTTTTT
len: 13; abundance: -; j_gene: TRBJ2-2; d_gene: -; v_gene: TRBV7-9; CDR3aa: CASAADNTGELFF; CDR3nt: TGTGCCAGCGCCGCCGATAACACCGGGGAGCTGTTTTTT
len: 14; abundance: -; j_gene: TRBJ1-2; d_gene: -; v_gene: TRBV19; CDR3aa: CASSIIGGNYGYTF; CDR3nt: TGTGCCAGTAGTATTATCGGGGGAAACTATGGCTACACCTTC
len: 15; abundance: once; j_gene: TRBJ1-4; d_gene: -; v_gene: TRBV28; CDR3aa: CASRDPGGAGEKLFF; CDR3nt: TGTGCCAGCAGGGACCCCGGTGGGGCAGGGGAAAAACTGTTTTTT
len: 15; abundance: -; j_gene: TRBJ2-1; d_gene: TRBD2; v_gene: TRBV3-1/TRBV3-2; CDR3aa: CASSQDVASGNEQFF; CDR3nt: TGTGCCAGCAGCCAAGATGTGGCTAGCGGCAATGAGCAGTTCTTC
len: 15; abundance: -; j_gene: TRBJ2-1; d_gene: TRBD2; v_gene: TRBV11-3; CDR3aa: CASSLRGLAYNEQFF; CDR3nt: TGTGCCAGCAGCTTAAGGGGACTAGCCTACAATGAGCAGTTCTTC
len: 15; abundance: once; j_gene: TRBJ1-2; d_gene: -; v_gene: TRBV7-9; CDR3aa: CASSSEWITVYGYTF; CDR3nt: TGTGCCAGCAGCTCCGAATGGATCACCGTGTATGGCTACACCTTC
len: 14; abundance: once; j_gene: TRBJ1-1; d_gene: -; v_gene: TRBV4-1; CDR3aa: CASSHPGLNAEAFF; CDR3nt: TGCGCCAGCAGCCATCCCGGACTGAACGCTGAAGCTTTCTTT
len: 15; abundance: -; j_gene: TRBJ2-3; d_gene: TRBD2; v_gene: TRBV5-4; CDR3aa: CASSRSGRVTDTQYF; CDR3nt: TGTGCCAGCAGCCGGAGCGGGAGGGTGACAGATACGCAGTATTTT
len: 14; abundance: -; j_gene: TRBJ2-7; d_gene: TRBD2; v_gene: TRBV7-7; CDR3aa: CASSSGLASHEQYF; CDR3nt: TGTGCCAGCAGCTCTGGACTAGCAAGCCACGAGCAGTACTTC
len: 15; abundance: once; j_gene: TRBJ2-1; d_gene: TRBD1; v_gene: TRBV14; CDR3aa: CASSQPGTVYNEQFF; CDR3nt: TGTGCCAGCAGCCAACCAGGGACAGTATACAATGAGCAGTTCTTC
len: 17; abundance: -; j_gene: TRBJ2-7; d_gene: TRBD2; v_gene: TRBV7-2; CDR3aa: CASSFNLGAGGNYEQYF; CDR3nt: TGTGCCAGCAGCTTTAACCTTGGAGCGGGGGGGAACTACGAGCAGTACTTC
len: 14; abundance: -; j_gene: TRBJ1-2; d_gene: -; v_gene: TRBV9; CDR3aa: CASSVVDGPYGYTF; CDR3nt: TGTGCCAGCAGCGTAGTGGACGGCCCCTATGGCTACACCTTC
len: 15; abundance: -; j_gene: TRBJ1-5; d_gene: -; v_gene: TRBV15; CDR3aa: CATSRSTGPNQPQHF; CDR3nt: TGTGCCACCAGCAGATCCACCGGGCCAAATCAGCCCCAGCATTTT
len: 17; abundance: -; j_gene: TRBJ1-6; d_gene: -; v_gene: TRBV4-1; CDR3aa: CASSQDMGSSYNSPLHF; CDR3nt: TGCGCCAGCAGCCAAGATATGGGGAGCTCCTATAATTCACCCCTCCACTTT
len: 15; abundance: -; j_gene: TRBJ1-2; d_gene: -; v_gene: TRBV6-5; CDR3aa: CASSPTGRWNYGYTF; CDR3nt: TGTGCCAGCAGTCCCACGGGGAGATGGAACTATGGCTACACCTTC
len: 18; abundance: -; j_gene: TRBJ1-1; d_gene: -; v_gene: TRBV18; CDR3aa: CASSRDARASGKGTEAFF; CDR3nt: TGTGCCAGCTCACGGGATGCGCGGGCGTCTGGGAAAGGGACTGAAGCTTTCTTT
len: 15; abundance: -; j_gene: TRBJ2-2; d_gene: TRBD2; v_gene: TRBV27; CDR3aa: CASSGLAGAGGELFF; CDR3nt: TGTGCCAGCAGCGGACTAGCGGGGGCAGGGGGGGAGCTGTTTTTT
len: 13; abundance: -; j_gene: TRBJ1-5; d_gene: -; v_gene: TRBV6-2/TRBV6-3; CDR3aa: CASSPGGNQPQHF; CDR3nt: TGTGCCAGCAGTCCCGGAGGTAATCAGCCCCAGCATTTT
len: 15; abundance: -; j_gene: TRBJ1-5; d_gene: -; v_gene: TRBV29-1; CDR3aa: CSVVPDGNSNQPQHF; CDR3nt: TGCAGCGTTGTTCCGGACGGGAACAGCAATCAGCCCCAGCATTTT
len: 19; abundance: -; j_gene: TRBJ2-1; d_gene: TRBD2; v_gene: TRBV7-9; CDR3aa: CASSSNVLAGPRTYNEQFF; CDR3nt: TGTGCCAGCAGCTCCAATGTTCTAGCGGGACCCCGCACCTACAATGAGCAGTTCTTC
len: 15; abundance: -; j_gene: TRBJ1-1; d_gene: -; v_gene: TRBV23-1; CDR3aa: CASSQDTILNTEAFF; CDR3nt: TGCGCCAGCAGTCAAGATACGATACTGAACACTGAAGCTTTCTTT
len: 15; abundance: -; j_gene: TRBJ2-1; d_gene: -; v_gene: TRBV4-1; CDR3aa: CASSHQLRGNNEQFF; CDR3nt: TGCGCCAGCAGCCACCAATTGCGCGGGAACAATGAGCAGTTCTTC
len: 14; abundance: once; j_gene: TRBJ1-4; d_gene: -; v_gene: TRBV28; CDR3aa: CASARTNSLEKLFF; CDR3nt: TGTGCCAGCGCCCGTACAAACAGCCTTGAAAAACTGTTTTTT
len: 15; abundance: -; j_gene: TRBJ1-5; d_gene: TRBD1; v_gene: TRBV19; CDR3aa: CASSLTGGGNQPQHF; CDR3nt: TGTGCCAGTAGTTTAACAGGGGGGGGCAATCAGCCCCAGCATTTT
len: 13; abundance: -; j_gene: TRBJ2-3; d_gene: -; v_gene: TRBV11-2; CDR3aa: CASRISGTDTQYF; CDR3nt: TGTGCCAGCAGGATCTCCGGGACAGATACGCAGTATTTT
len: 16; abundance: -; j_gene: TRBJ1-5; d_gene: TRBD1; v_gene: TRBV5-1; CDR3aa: CASSARTGSINQPQHF; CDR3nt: TGCGCCAGCAGCGCCCGGACAGGGTCTATAAATCAGCCCCAGCATTTT
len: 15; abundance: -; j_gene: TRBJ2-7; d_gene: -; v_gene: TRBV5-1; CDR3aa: CASSLAGRIPKEQYF; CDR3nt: TGCGCCAGCAGCTTGGCCGGCCGTATTCCGAAAGAGCAGTACTTC